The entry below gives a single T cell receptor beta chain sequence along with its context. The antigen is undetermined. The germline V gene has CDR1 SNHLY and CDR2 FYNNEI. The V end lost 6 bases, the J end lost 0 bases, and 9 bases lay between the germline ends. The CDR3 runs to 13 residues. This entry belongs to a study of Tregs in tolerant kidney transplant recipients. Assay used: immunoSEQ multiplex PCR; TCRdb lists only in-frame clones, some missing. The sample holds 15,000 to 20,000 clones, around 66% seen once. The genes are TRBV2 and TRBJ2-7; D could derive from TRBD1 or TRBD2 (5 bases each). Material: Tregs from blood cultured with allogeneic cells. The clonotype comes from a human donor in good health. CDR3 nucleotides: TGTGCCAGCAGCCGGGACCGCTCCTACGAGCAGTACTTC. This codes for CASSRDRSYEQYF.